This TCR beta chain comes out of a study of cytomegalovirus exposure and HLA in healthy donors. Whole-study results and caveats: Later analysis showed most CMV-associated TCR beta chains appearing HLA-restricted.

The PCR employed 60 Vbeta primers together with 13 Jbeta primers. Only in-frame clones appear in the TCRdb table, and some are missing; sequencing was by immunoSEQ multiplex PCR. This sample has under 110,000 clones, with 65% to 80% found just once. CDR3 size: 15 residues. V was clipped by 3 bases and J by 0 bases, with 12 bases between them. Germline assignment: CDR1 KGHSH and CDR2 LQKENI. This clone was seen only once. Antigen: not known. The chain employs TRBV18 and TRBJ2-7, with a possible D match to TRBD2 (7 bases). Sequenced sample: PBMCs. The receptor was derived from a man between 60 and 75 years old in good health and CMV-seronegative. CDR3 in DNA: TGTGCCAGCTCACCTGAAGGGGGGGTCTCCTACGAGCAGTACTTC. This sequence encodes CASSPEGGVSYEQYF.